The present entry profiles one T cell receptor beta chain with its context. This receptor's antigen is unknown. Qualities for individual bases were not recorded, and no much larger clone is one base off. TCR cDNA was made using 5'RACE template switching, a step that added a universal primer site and unique molecular identifiers. cDNA synthesis was primed from both the TCR alpha and TCR beta constant segments. Libraries were amplified in two PCR steps, with sample barcodes and sequencing adapters added in the second step. Sequencing of libraries was performed on Illumina HiSeq 2500 (2x100 bp) or NovaSeq (2x150 bp). Concerning the study's data processing: MIGEC was used to demultiplex reads and collapse the reads into UMI consensus sequences, and MiXCR was used for V(D)J alignment. Vaccine-responding clonotypes were defined with edgeR using replicate PBMC samples, requiring FDR below 0.01 and a log2 fold change above 5 up to day 15. CD4 or CD8 identity was assigned to each bulk clonotype according to whether the clonotype was present at higher abundance in the sequenced CD4 repertoire or the sequenced CD8 repertoire. TCRdb reanalyzed the raw reads on its own, using fastp at Q25 for trimming and MiXCR for clone calling, and kept in-frame beta chains. CDR3 protein duplicates are merged, each entry listing the most common genes and DNA. TCRdb, rather than the study authors, made the V and J calls. This sample holds nearly 550,000 distinct CDR3 sequences; 19% were observed only once. The top ten constitute approximately 15% of the sample.

The CDR3 goes from the cysteine to the phenylalanine over 13 residues. Only CDR3 DNA is held: 39 bases, read in frame from base 1. The germline V gene encodes CDR1 SEHNR and CDR2 FQNEAQ (reference sequence). The V end loses 0 bases and the J end loses 8 bases, and a stretch of 7 bases separates them. The source of the sample is a study of T cells after yellow fever vaccination (dated by TCRdb to 2018 to 2020). For context, the study as a whole: The SMART-Seq v4 Ultra Low Input RNA kit was used to prepare libraries from fractions with low cell numbers. To track T-cell clones before and after primary and booster YFV17D yellow fever vaccination, bulk TCR alpha and beta repertoires were sequenced longitudinally. Two healthy male donors, one aged 18 to 30 and one aged 30 to 40 years, were included in the cohort. Blood was drawn at multiple timepoints before and after primary and secondary immunization, with bulk PBMC replicates and cell subsets isolated. Here is what the overall study found, with its caveats: The secondary T-cell response was found to be weaker but faster than the primary response, with a peak reached on day 5 rather than on day 15. A small share of clonotypes occurred in both CD4 and CD8 compartments, likely arising from convergent recombination. Only two donors were included in the study, so the extent to which the findings can be generalized is limited. After the booster, most of the clones that had expanded following primary vaccination were detected again (roughly 96% of CD4 and around 88% of CD8), which suggests that memory was broadly maintained. Computational filtering was needed because FACS-sorted repertoires could contain abundant contaminating clonotypes from the bulk population.

Read against the paper, the sample's treatment or condition label means: live attenuated yellow fever vaccine strain. At each blood-draw timepoint, two biological replicates of bulk PBMCs were collected. PBMCs were isolated from peripheral blood using a standard Ficoll-Paque protocol. TriZol was used to extract RNA from bulk PBMCs, from CD4 and CD8 fractions, and from dextramer-positive and dextramer-negative fractions. This clonotype originated in a man aged 30 to 45 who received the YFV17D yellow fever vaccine. The chain is encoded by TRBV7-9 joined to TRBJ1-4, with the D gene too uncertain to name. The source was PBMCs, collected 15 days after the yellow fever booster vaccination. The DNA sequence is as follows: TGTGCCAGCAGCTTAGCAGGCGACGAAAAACTGTTTTTT. It codes for CASSLAGDEKLFF. The full variable domain, with segments outside the CDR3 supplied by the reference TRBV7-9 and TRBJ1-4 proteins, appears as DTGVSQNPRHKITKRGQNVTFRCDPISEHNRLYWYRQTLGQGPEFLTYFQNEAQLEKSRLLSDRFSAERPKGSFSTLEIQRTEQGDSAMYLCASSLAGDEKLFFGSGTQLSVL.